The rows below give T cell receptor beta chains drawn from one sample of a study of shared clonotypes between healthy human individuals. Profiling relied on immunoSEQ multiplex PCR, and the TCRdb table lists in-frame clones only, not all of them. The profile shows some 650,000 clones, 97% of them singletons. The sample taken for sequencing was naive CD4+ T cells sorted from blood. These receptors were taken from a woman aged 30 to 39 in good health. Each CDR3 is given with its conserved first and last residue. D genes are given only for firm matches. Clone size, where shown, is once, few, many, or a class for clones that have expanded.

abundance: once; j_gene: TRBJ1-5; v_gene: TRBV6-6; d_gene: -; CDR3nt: TGTGCCAGCAGCAAGACAGGACAGAATCAGCCCCAGCATTTT; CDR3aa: CASSKTGQNQPQHF
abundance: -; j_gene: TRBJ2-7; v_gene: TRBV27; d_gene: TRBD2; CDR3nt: TGTGCCAGCGCCGATAAGCGGGAGGGAACCTACGAGCAGTACTTC; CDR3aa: CASADKREGTYEQYF
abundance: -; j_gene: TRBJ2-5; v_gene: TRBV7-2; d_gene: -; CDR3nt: TGTGCCAGCAGCTTGAAGGGAGTAGGGGAGCAGTACTTC; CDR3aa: CASSLKGVGEQYF
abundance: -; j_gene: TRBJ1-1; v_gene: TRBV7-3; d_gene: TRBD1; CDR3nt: TGTGCCAGCAGCTTAATCTGGTGGGGGGACAGCTATTGGAACACTGAAGCTTTCTTT; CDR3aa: CASSLIWWGDSYWNTEAFF
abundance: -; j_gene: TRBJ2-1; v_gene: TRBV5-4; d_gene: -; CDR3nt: TGTGCCAGCAGCCCGGGGACCGTTTCCTACAATGAGCAGTTCTTC; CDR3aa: CASSPGTVSYNEQFF
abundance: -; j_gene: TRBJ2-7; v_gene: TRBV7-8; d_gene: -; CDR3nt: TGTGCCAGCAGCTTAAGAGGGGATCTCTACGAGCAGTACTTC; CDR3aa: CASSLRGDLYEQYF
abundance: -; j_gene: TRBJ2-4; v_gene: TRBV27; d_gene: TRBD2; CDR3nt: TGTGCCAGCAGACGGGGGAGGGCCGTAAACATTCAGTACTTC; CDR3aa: CASRRGRAVNIQYF
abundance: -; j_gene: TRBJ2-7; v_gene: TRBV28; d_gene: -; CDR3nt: TGTGCCACCAGTAGTAGCTCCTACGAGCAGTACTTC; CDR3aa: CATSSSSYEQYF
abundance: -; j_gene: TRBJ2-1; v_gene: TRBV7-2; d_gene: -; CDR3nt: TGTGCCAGCAGTACCCCGCCTGGGACTCAGAAATTTGAGCAGTTCTTC; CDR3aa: CASSTPPGTQKFEQFF
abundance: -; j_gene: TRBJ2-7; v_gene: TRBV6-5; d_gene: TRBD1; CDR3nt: TGTGCCAGCAGTTGGGACAGTAGATCCTACGAGCAGTACTTC; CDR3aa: CASSWDSRSYEQYF
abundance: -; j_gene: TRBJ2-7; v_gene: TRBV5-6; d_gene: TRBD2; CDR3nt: TGTGCCAGCAGAAGACTAGCGGGAAGCTCCTACGAGCAGTACTTC; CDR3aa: CASRRLAGSSYEQYF
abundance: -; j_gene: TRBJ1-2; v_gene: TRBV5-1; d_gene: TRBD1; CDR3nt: TGCGCCAGCAGCTTGGAAACAGGGGGTCTGGGCTACACCTTC; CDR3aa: CASSLETGGLGYTF
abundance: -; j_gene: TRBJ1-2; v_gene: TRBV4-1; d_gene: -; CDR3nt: TGCGCCAGCAGAAGATCTGGGGGCGATAACTATGGCTACACCTTC; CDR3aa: CASRRSGGDNYGYTF
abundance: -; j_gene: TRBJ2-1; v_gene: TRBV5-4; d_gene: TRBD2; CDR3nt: TGTGCCAGCAGCCAAGGAGGGACTAGCGGGAGGGGCAATGAGCAGTTCTTC; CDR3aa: CASSQGGTSGRGNEQFF
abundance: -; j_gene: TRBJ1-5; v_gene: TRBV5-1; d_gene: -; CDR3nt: TGCGCCAGCAGCTTGGAAGGGATCAGCAATCAGCCCCAGCATTTT; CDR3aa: CASSLEGISNQPQHF
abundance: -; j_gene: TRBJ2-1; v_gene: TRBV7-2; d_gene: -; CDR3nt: TGTGCCAGCAGCTTAGTCGTTGTGACGGGAGATGAGCAGTTCTTC; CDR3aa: CASSLVVVTGDEQFF
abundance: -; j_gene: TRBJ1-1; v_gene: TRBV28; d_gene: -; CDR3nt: TGTGCCAGCAGTTGGGACACGAACACTGAAGCTTTCTTT; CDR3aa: CASSWDTNTEAFF
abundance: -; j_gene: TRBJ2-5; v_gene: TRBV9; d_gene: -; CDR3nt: TGTGCCAGCAGCGTAGGTAGCGGCCAAGGGGAGACCCAGTACTTC; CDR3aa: CASSVGSGQGETQYF
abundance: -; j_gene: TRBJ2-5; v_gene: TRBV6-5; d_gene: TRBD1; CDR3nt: TGTGCCAGCAGTACGGACAGGGGGATGGGAGAGACCCAGTACTTC; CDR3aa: CASSTDRGMGETQYF
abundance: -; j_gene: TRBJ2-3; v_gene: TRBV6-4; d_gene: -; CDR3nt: TGTGCCAGCAGCCCACAGGCTAGCACAGATACGCAGTATTTT; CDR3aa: CASSPQASTDTQYF
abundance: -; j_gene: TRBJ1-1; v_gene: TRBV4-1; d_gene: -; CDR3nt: TGCGCCAGCAGAACCACACAGGGTCGAAACACTGAAGCTTTCTTT; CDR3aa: CASRTTQGRNTEAFF
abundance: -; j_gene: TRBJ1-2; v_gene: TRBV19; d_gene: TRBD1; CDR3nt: TGTGCCAGTAGACAGGGGTGGGACTATGGCTACACCTTC; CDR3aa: CASRQGWDYGYTF
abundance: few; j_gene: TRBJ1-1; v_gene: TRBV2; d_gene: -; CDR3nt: TGTGCCAGCAGTGAAGACTGGAACACTGAAGCTTTCTTT; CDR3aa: CASSEDWNTEAFF
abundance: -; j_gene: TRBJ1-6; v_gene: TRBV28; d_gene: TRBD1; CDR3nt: TGTGCCAGCAGTTTATGGACAGGGGTTCGAAAGTCACCCCTCCACTTT; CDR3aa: CASSLWTGVRKSPLHF
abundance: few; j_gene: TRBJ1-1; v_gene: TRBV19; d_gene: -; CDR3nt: -; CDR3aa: CASSIFGEGTEAFF
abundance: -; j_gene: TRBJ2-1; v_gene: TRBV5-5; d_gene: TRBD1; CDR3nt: TGTGCCAGCAGCTTGCTTTCGGACAGGGATTTGAATGAGCAGTTCTTC; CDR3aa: CASSLLSDRDLNEQFF
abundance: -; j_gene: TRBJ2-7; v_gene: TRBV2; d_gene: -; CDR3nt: TGTGCCAGCAGTGGTCAGGCCTACGAGCAGTACTTC; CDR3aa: CASSGQAYEQYF
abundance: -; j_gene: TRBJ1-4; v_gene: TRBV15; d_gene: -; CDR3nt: TGTGCCACCAGCAGAGCTGCGGAGGGGTCAGGGAGTAATGAAAAACTGTTTTTT; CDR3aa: CATSRAAEGSGSNEKLFF